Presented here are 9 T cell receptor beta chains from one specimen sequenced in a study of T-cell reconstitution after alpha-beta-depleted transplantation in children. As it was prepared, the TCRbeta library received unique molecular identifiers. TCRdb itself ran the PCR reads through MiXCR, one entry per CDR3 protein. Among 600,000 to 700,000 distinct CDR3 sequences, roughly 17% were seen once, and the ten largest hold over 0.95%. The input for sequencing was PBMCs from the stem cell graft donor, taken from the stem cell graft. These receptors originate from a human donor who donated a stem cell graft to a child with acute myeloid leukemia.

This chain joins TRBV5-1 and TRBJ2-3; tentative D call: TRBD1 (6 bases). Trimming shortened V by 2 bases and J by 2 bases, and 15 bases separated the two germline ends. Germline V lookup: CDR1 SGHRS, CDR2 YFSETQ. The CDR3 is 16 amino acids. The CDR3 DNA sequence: TGCGCCAGCAGCTTAGGCGGACAGACGTTCACAGATACGCAGTATTTT. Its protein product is CASSLGGQTFTDTQYF. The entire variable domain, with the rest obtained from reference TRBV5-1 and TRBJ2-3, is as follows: KAGVTQTPRYLIKTRGQQVTLSCSPISGHRSVSWYQQTPGQGLQFLFEYFSETQRNKGNFPGRFSGRQFSNSRSEMNVSTLELGDSALYLCASSLGGQTFTDTQYFGPGTRLTVL.

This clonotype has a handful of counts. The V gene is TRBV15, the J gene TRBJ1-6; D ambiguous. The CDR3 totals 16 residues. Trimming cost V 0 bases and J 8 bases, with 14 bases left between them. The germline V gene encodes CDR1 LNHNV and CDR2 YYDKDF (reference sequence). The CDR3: CATSRDKSGDYSPLHF. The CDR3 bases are TGTGCCACCAGCAGAGATAAATCGGGAGACTATTCACCCCTCCACTTT.

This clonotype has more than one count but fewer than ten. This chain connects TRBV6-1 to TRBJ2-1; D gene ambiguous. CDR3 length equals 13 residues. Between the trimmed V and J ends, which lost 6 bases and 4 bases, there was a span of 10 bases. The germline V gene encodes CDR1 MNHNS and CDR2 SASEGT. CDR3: CASRSFTYNEQFF. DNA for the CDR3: TGTGCCAGCAGGTCGTTTACTTACAATGAGCAGTTCTTC.

In nucleotides, the CDR3 is TGTGCCACCAGCAGAGAACCACTGGATAACACCGGGGAGCTGTTTTTT. Its translation is CATSREPLDNTGELFF. The chain employs TRBV15 and TRBJ2-2; D remains ambiguous. CDR1 LNHNV and CDR2 YYDKDF come from the germline V gene (reference sequence). The CDR3 has 16 amino acids. Trimming stripped 0 bases from V and 2 bases from J, with 10 bases between.

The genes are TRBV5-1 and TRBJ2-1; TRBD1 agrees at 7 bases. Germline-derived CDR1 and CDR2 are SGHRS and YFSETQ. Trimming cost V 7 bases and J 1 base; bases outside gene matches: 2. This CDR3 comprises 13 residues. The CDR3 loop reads CASGTASYNEQFF. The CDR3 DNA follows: TGCGCCAGCGGGACAGCATCCTACAATGAGCAGTTCTTC.

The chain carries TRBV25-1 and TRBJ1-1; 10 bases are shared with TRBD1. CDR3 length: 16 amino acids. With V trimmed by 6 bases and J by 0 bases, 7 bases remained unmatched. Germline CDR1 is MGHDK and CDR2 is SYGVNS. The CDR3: CASRPPGTGVNTEAFF. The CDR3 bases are TGTGCCAGCAGGCCCCCCGGGACAGGGGTGAACACTGAAGCTTTCTTT.

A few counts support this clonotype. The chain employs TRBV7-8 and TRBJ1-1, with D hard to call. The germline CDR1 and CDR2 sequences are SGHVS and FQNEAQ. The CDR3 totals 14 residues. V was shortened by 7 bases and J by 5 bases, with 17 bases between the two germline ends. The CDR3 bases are TGTGCCAGCAAGACGGAACGAACACTAACTGAAGCTTTCTTT. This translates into CASKTERTLTEAFF.

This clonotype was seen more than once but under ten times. CDR3 coding DNA: TGTGCCAGCAGCCGAGGGACTGACGGTTACGAGCAGTACTTC. It codes for CASSRGTDGYEQYF. The V and J genes are TRBV7-9 and TRBJ2-7; D might be TRBD2 (6 bases). The V gene's germline CDR1 is SEHNR and CDR2 FQNEAQ (reference sequence). CDR3 length: 14 amino acids. V dropped 5 bases and J dropped 4 bases, with 15 bases sitting between them.

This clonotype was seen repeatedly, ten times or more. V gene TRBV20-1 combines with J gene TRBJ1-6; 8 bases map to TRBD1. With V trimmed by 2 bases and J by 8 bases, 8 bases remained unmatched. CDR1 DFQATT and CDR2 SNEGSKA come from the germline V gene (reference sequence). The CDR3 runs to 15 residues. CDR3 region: CSARRPGQVDSPLHF. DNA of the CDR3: TGCAGTGCTAGACGACCGGGACAGGTCGATTCACCCCTCCACTTT.